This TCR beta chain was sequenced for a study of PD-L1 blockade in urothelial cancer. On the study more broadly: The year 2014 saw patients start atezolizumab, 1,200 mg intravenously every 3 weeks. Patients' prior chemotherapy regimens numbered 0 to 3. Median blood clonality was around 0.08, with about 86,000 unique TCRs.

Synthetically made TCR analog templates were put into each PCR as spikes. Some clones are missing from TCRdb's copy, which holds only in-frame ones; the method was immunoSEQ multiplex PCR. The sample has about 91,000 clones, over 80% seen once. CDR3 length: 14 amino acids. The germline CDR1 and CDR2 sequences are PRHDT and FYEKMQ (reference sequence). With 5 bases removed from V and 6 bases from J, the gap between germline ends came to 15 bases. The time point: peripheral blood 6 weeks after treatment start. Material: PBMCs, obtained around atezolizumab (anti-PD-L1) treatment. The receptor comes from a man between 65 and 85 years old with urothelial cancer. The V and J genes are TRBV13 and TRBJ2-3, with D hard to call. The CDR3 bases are TGTGCCAGCAGCCAAAACGGGTTTGGGGATACGCAGTATTTT. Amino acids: CASSQNGFGDTQYF.